Presented here are 12 T cell receptor beta chains from one specimen sequenced in a study of human T cells and chemical hapten exposure. One entry per CDR3 protein results from TCRdb running MiXCR on the RACE reads. The sample gives about 98,000 distinct CDR3 sequences, roughly a tenth of which show up once; approximately 3.3% is in the top ten. Stated time point: pre-sensitization, week 0. Specified treatment: therapeutic diphenylcyclopropenone sensitization with weekly scalp DPC. Sequenced here: whole blood, sampled in connection with sensitization to the hapten diphenylcyclopropenone (DPC). These receptors originate from a woman in her sixties or seventies with alopecia areata. Some clones in this sample may be carry-over from other donors' samples.

As regards this clonotype: A much bigger clone sits one base away, suggesting this may be a read error. The chain employs TRBV20-1 and TRBJ2-7; 10 bases are shared with TRBD2. This CDR3 is built from 15 residues. Germline-derived CDR1 and CDR2 are DFQATT and SNEGSKA (reference sequence). The chain's CDR3 is CGATVPSGGGREQYF. CDR3 DNA sequence: TGCGGTGCTACGGTCCCTAGCGGGGGCGGGCGCGAGCAGTACTTC.

This clonotype has at least ten counts. The chain is built from TRBV14 and TRBJ2-7; D is unclear. The V end lost 4 bases, the J end lost 6 bases, and 10 bases lay between the germline ends. CDR1 and CDR2 from the germline V gene are SGHDN and FVKESK. The CDR3 length is 12 residues. Here the CDR3 DNA reads TGTGCCAGCAGCCCTTCATGGAGCGAGCAGTACTTC. Protein: CASSPSWSEQYF.

This clonotype has a count of ten or more. The V call is TRBV4-1, the J call TRBJ1-5; 7 bases match TRBD1. This CDR3 is built from 14 residues. The V gene's germline CDR1 is MGHRA and CDR2 YSYEKL. J was trimmed by 5 bases and V by 1 base; bases with no gene match: 2. The CDR3 nucleotides are TGCGCCAGCAGCCAAGGACAGGGCTATCAGCCCCAGCATTTT. Residues: CASSQGQGYQPQHF.

There are many counts of this clonotype. V gene TRBV5-8 combines with J gene TRBJ1-6, with D perhaps TRBD1 (5 bases). Germline V gene data show CDR1 as SGHTS and CDR2 as YDEGEE. CDR3 length: 17 residues. V gave up 3 bases and J gave up 0 bases, with 13 bases separating them. The CDR3 region is CASSWDGMSSYNSPLHF. CDR3 coding DNA: TGTGCCAGCAGCTGGGACGGGATGAGCTCCTATAATTCACCCCTCCACTTT.

The chain combines TRBV5-4 with TRBJ1-3, with 9 bases lining up with TRBD1. V dropped 1 base and J dropped 0; count of bases not matched to a gene: 11. This CDR3 is built from 19 residues. Germline CDR1 and CDR2: SGHNT and YYREEE (reference sequence). In nucleotides, the CDR3 is TGTGCCAGCAGCTTGATGCAGGGACAGGGATTGGGCTCTGGAAACACCATATATTTT. Encoded protein: CASSLMQGQGLGSGNTIYF.

This clonotype appeared many times. This chain uses TRBV29-1 with TRBJ1-5; the D gene is possibly TRBD1 (5 bases). CDR3 length: 14 residues. CDR1 SQVTM and CDR2 ANQGSEA come from the germline V gene. Deletions cut 4 bases from V and 3 bases from J, with 13 bases between. The chain's CDR3 is CSVGLGQPNQPQHF. The CDR3, as DNA: TGCAGCGTTGGTCTGGGGCAGCCCAATCAGCCCCAGCATTTT.

This clonotype has just a few counts. The V gene is TRBV7-2, the J gene TRBJ2-7; unclear D gene. V was clipped by 7 bases and J by 3 bases, with 19 bases between them. The germline V gene has CDR1 SGHTA and CDR2 FQGNSA. The CDR3 runs 15 residues. The CDR3 spells CASTHPLGRSYEQYF. The CDR3 DNA follows: TGTGCCAGCACCCACCCCCTTGGACGGAGCTACGAGCAGTACTTC.

This clonotype has a count of ten or more. The chain couples TRBV7-3 to TRBJ1-1; D uncertain. V lost 6 bases and J lost 1, with 9 bases in between. The CDR3 sequence is 13 residues long. Germline V lookup: CDR1 SGHTA, CDR2 FQGTGA. The CDR3 bases are TGTGCCAGCAGGGGGAATAAGAACACTGAAGCTTTCTTT. It encodes CASRGNKNTEAFF.

The chain employs TRBV19 and TRBJ2-7; perhaps TRBD1 as D (5 bases). V was clipped by 10 bases and J by 0 bases, with 25 bases between them. The CDR3 spans 17 residues. Germline assignment: CDR1 LNHDA and CDR2 SQIVND (reference sequence). The CDR3 sequence: CATRDGMVRKVSYEQYF. The CDR3 DNA reads TGTGCCACCAGGGATGGGATGGTCAGGAAAGTCTCCTACGAGCAGTACTTC.

This clonotype was counted a few times. The chain joins TRBV12-3 or TRBV12-4 to TRBJ2-7; the match to TRBD1 covers 10 bases. The CDR3 totals 15 residues. With 3 bases clipped from V and 4 bases from J, the junction kept 6 bases outside the gene matches. Here the CDR3 DNA reads TGTGCCAGCAGTTTGGTGACAGGGGGCAGGTACGAGCAGTACTTC. Protein: CASSLVTGGRYEQYF.

This chain links TRBV6-6 with TRBJ2-3; 13 bases align to TRBD2. CDR1 is MNHNY, CDR2 SVGAGI, per germline (reference sequence). This CDR3 is 16 amino acids long. The junction had 6 bases not matched to a gene; V was cut back by 5 bases and J by 4 bases. The CDR3 nucleotides are TGTGCCAGCAGTGAGGGACTAGCGGGGTGGCCAGATACGCAGTATTTT. It encodes CASSEGLAGWPDTQYF.

The chain carries TRBV21-1 and TRBJ2-3; the table gives TRBD1 as D, unverified against the DNA. TRBV21-1 is classified as a pseudogene. The CDR3 spans 19 residues. The CDR3 nucleotides are TGTGCCAGCAGCAAATTTTTTTTACAGGAGAACAATAGCACAGATACGCAGTATTTT. It is translated as CASSKFFLQENNSTDTQYF.